This TCR beta chain was identified during a study of identical twins. The germline CDR1 and CDR2 sequences are SQVTM and ANQGSEA. V lost 7 bases, J lost 8 bases, and 14 bases lay in between. The CDR3 runs to 11 residues. One entry per CDR3 protein results from TCRdb running MiXCR on the 5' RACE reads. The sample shows fewer than 550,000 distinct CDR3 sequences, around 15% of them seen only once. This clonotype was observed a handful of times. The sample was also reused in another study, on yellow fever vaccine responses in identical twins.

The clonotype originates from a woman aged 18 to 35 in good health. The sample comprised CD4+ T cells sorted from blood. The rearrangement joins TRBV29-1 to TRBJ1-2; tentatively, D is TRBD1 (6 bases). As DNA, the CDR3 is TGCAGCGGGGGTACAGGGATCGGCTACACCTTC. Translated, it gives CSGGTGIGYTF.